The 27 T cell receptor beta chains presented below share a single source sample, sequenced in a study of T cell responses to AZD1222 COVID-19 vaccine. Profiled with immunoSEQ multiplex PCR; TCRdb holds only in-frame clones, not every one. The sample yields tens of thousands of clones, about 90% seen once. This specimen consisted of peripheral blood, obtained on day 0 of AZD1222 vaccination. These receptors were taken from an adult in good health.

This clone was seen a single time. The V gene is TRBV10-3, the J gene TRBJ1-2; 8 nucleotides agree with TRBD1. Unmatched junction bases numbered 7, after V lost 6 bases and J lost 4 bases. The CDR3 has 14 amino acids. The V gene's germline CDR1 is ENHRY and CDR2 SYGVKD. The CDR3 loop is CAIRDGQGGYGYTF. DNA of the CDR3: TGTGCCATCAGGGACGGACAGGGTGGCTATGGCTACACCTTC.

Only one count was recorded for this clone. J is TRBJ2-1 and V is TRBV14, with 9 nucleotides matching TRBD2. Trimming removed 7 bases from V and 9 bases from J; junction bases left unmatched: 7. Germline assignment: CDR1 SGHDN and CDR2 FVKESK. The CDR3 contains 13 residues. The CDR3 region is CASMGSGRSEQFF. The CDR3 DNA follows: TGTGCCAGCATGGGTAGCGGGAGAAGTGAGCAGTTCTTC. Based on the CDR3 plus reference TRBV14 and TRBJ2-1, the full variable domain is EAGVTQFPSHSVIEKGQTVTLRCDPISGHDNLYWYRRVMGKEIKFLLHFVKESKQDESGMPNNRFLAERTGGTYSTLKVQPAELEDSGVYFCASMGSGRSEQFFGPGTRLTVL.

This chain connects TRBV9 to TRBJ2-5; a possible D gene is TRBD2 (6 bases). The CDR3 length is 14 residues. Trimming removed 0 bases from V and 5 bases from J, with 11 bases in between. CDR1 and CDR2 (germline): SGDLS, YYNGEE. The CDR3 protein is CASSVGWLAETQYF. CDR3 DNA: TGTGCCAGCAGCGTAGGGTGGCTAGCGGAGACCCAGTACTTC.

The rearrangement links TRBV3-1 (or the pseudogene TRBV3-2) to TRBJ1-1; no clear D. This CDR3 spans 14 amino acids. Trimming removed 1 base from V and 1 base from J, with 7 bases in between. Germline lookup yields CDR1 LGHDT and CDR2 YNNKEL (reference sequence). In nucleotides, the CDR3 is TGTGCCAGCAGCCAAGGGACCTGGAACACTGAAGCTTTCTTT. Amino acids: CASSQGTWNTEAFF.

The rearrangement joins TRBV29-1 to TRBJ2-7, with D perhaps matching TRBD1 (6 bases). CDR1 SQVTM and CDR2 ANQGSEA come from the germline V gene. V lost 5 bases and J 0 bases, leaving 11 bases between the germline ends. This CDR3 comprises 13 residues. For the CDR3, the DNA is TGCAGCGTTAGCCGGACAGACTCCTACGAGCAGTACTTC. Translated, it gives CSVSRTDSYEQYF.

The genes are TRBV7-6 and TRBJ2-1; maybe TRBD2 (6 bases). Between the trimmed V and J ends, which lost 7 bases and 8 bases, there was a span of 15 bases. The germline gives CDR1 SGHVS, CDR2 FNYEAQ. The CDR3 spans 13 residues. The CDR3 reads CASNLALGDEQFF. Here the CDR3 DNA reads TGTGCCAGCAATCTAGCGCTGGGCGATGAGCAGTTCTTC.

The rearrangement links TRBV2 to TRBJ1-4, with D possibly matching TRBD1 (6 bases). The length of the CDR3 is 15 residues. Germline CDR1 and CDR2: SNHLY and FYNNEI. V gave up 0 bases and J gave up 8 bases, with 13 bases separating them. The CDR3 protein is CASSEAWGAGEKLFF. The DNA of the CDR3 is TGTGCCAGCAGTGAAGCTTGGGGGGCGGGAGAAAAACTGTTTTTT.

The gene calls are TRBV2 and TRBJ2-5; D unresolved. The germline V gene encodes CDR1 SNHLY and CDR2 FYNNEI. Trimming removed 6 bases at V and 2 bases at J, with 13 bases between. CDR3 size: 14 residues. The CDR3 DNA reads as TGTGCCAGCAGCCGGTCCCTCACACAAGAGACCCAGTACTTC. Its protein is CASSRSLTQETQYF.

J is TRBJ1-1 and V is TRBV5-1; tentatively, D is TRBD1 (5 bases). V was pared by 6 bases and J by 6 bases, with 15 bases between. Germline V gives CDR1 SGHRS, CDR2 YFSETQ. The CDR3 has 13 residues. Written as DNA, the CDR3 is TGCGCCAGCAATAGCCCCGGGGGTCCTGAAGCTTTCTTT. Residues: CASNSPGGPEAFF.

This chain joins TRBV28 and TRBJ2-7; tentative D call: TRBD1 (5 bases). The germline gives CDR1 MDHEN, CDR2 SYDVKM. V was shortened by 6 bases and J by 7 bases, with 13 bases between the two germline ends. The CDR3 contains 12 residues. CDR3 bases: TGTGCCAGCAGGAAGGGGCTTTTAGAGCAGTACTTC. It codes for CASRKGLLEQYF.

The rearrangement links TRBV4-2 to TRBJ2-7, with 8 bases identical to TRBD2. Per the germline V gene, CDR1 is LGHNA and CDR2 is YNFKEQ. V was clipped by 3 bases and J by 5 bases; unmatched bases: 3. CDR3 size: 13 residues. For the CDR3, the DNA is TGTGCCAGCAGCCAGTCAGCGGGAGACGAGCAGTACTTC. As protein: CASSQSAGDEQYF.

The chain couples TRBV19 to TRBJ1-6; 7 nucleotides line up with TRBD1. V lost 9 bases and J lost 0; bases outside the gene matches: 2. The CDR3 totals 14 residues. Germline V lookup: CDR1 LNHDA, CDR2 SQIVND (reference sequence). CDR3 bases: TGTGCCAGCCAGGGGGTCTCCTATAATTCACCCCTCCACTTT. Its translation is CASQGVSYNSPLHF.

The chain has TRBV7-8 and TRBJ2-7; 9 nucleotides align to TRBD2. The CDR3 covers 18 residues. The germline gives CDR1 SGHVS, CDR2 FQNEAQ. V trimming: 1 base; J trimming: 0 bases; junction bases outside the gene matches: 10. The CDR3, as DNA: TGTGCCAGCAGCTTAGGTATCCTAGCGGGACTACACTCCTACGAGCAGTACTTC. Protein: CASSLGILAGLHSYEQYF.

The CDR3 spells CSGLGQANTGELFF. As DNA, the CDR3 is TGCAGCGGACTGGGACAAGCGAACACCGGGGAGCTGTTTTTT. The chain combines TRBV29-1 with TRBJ2-2, with a weak D call TRBD1 (6 bases). Germline assignment: CDR1 SQVTM and CDR2 ANQGSEA. Between the trimmed V and J ends, which lost 7 bases and 0 bases, there was a span of 12 bases. The CDR3 totals 14 residues.

This clone has more than one count but fewer than ten. The chain joins TRBV5-1 to TRBJ2-7, with TRBD1 matching 11 bases. Germline V gene sequence: CDR1 SGHRS, CDR2 YFSETQ. V gave up 7 bases and J gave up 4 bases; unmatched junction bases: 4. This CDR3 has 13 amino acids. CDR3 nucleotides: TGCGCCAGCGGGACAGGGGGTAGGTACGAGCAGTACTTC. This translates into CASGTGGRYEQYF.

The chain recombines TRBV11-2 with TRBJ2-7, with TRBD1 matching over 7 bases. The length of the CDR3 is 15 residues. Trimming took 5 bases from V and 2 from J; bases not matched to a gene: 9. CDR1 and CDR2 (germline): SGHAT, FQNNGV. CDR3 DNA: TGTGCCAGCAGCCGACAGGGTTTATTAACCTACGAGCAGTACTTC. Its protein is CASSRQGLLTYEQYF.

V usage is TRBV6-6 and J usage is TRBJ2-3; 8 nucleotides match TRBD2. Trimming at V came to 5 bases and at J to 1 base, leaving 8 bases not matched to a gene. Germline CDR1 reads MNHNY; CDR2 reads SVGAGI (reference sequence). This CDR3 has 16 amino acids. CDR3 DNA: TGTGCCAGCAGTCGAACAACTAGCGGCCGCACAGATACGCAGTATTTT. Encoded protein: CASSRTTSGRTDTQYF.

V and J are TRBV4-3 and TRBJ1-2, with TRBD1 matching 7 bases. The V segment lost 2 bases and the J segment 4 bases; nucleotides outside the gene matches: 7. The CDR3 consists of 15 residues. CDR1 and CDR2 (germline): LGHNA, YSLEER. As DNA, the CDR3 is TGCGCCAGCAGCCAACCAAAGGGGGCCGGCTATGGCTACACCTTC. It specifies CASSQPKGAGYGYTF.

V is TRBV11-1 and J is TRBJ2-1, with D perhaps TRBD2 (6 bases). The germline gives CDR1 SGHAT, CDR2 FQDESV (reference sequence). The CDR3 runs to 15 residues. Trimming took off 1 base at V and 1 base at J, with 8 bases between the two ends. The CDR3: CASSLDSGSYNEQFF. The CDR3 DNA reads as TGTGCCAGCAGCTTAGACAGCGGGTCCTACAATGAGCAGTTCTTC.

This clone was detected only once. V gene TRBV18 combines with J gene TRBJ2-3; D not certain. CDR3 size: 15 residues. V lost 3 bases and J lost 0, with 10 bases in between. Germline-derived CDR1 and CDR2 are KGHSH and LQKENI. The CDR3 coding sequence is TGTGCCAGCTCACCCGGAGTGTTTAGCACAGATACGCAGTATTTT. Its protein is CASSPGVFSTDTQYF.

The V gene is TRBV12-5, the J gene TRBJ2-3; 7 nucleotides match TRBD2. The CDR3 length is 14 residues. Germline CDR1 is LGHNT and CDR2 is FRNRAP. Trimming at V came to 7 bases and at J to 4 bases, leaving 8 bases not matched to a gene. The CDR3 spells CASVASGGADTQYF. For the CDR3, the DNA is TGTGCTAGTGTAGCTAGCGGTGGCGCAGATACGCAGTATTTT.

The V gene is TRBV11-3, the J gene TRBJ2-2; no definite D call. There are 15 residues in the CDR3. The germline V and J ends were trimmed by 1 base and 2 bases, with 8 bases remaining between them. Per germline, CDR1 SGHNT and CDR2 YENEEA. The CDR3 DNA reads as TGTGCCAGCAGCTTAGGGCTGGGAAACACCGGGGAGCTGTTTTTT. Its translation is CASSLGLGNTGELFF.

This chain connects TRBV9 to TRBJ2-1; maybe TRBD2 (5 bases). Per the germline V gene, CDR1 is SGDLS and CDR2 is YYNGEE. The CDR3 totals 18 residues. V was shortened by 4 bases and J by 1 base, with 21 bases between the two germline ends. CDR3: CASSPDPLRRLSYNEQFF. CDR3 bases: TGTGCCAGCAGCCCCGACCCGTTGCGGCGACTATCCTACAATGAGCAGTTCTTC.

J is TRBJ2-7 and V is TRBV18, with D perhaps TRBD1 (5 bases). The CDR3 runs to 16 residues. Trimming shortened V by 0 bases and J by 2 bases, and 14 bases separated the two germline ends. Germline values: CDR1 KGHSH, CDR2 LQKENI. The CDR3 sequence is CASSPPGRVQAYEQYF. CDR3 coding DNA: TGTGCCAGCTCACCACCGGGCAGGGTGCAGGCCTACGAGCAGTACTTC.

The rearrangement uses TRBV18 and TRBJ1-4; D is undetermined. CDR3 length equals 13 residues. Germline V gives CDR1 KGHSH, CDR2 LQKENI. The V end was cut by 0 bases, the J end by 5 bases, with 4 bases between. The CDR3 protein is CASSPPVNEKLFF. The CDR3 bases are TGTGCCAGCTCACCACCGGTAAATGAAAAACTGTTTTTT. The full variable domain, its missing parts supplied by reference TRBV18 and TRBJ1-4, is NAGVMQNPRHLVRRRGQEARLRCSPMKGHSHVYWYRQLPEEGLKFMVYLQKENIIDESGMPKERFSAEFPKEGPSILRIQQVVRGDSAAYFCASSPPVNEKLFFGSGTQLSVL.

The chain employs TRBV5-5 and TRBJ2-5; D uncertain. The V gene's germline CDR1 is SGHKS and CDR2 YYEKEE (reference sequence). V was trimmed by 4 bases and J by 4 bases, leaving 11 bases between them. This CDR3 region has 13 residues. The CDR3 coding sequence is TGTGCCAGCAGCCCGGGCCTGACAGAGACCCAGTACTTC. Translated: CASSPGLTETQYF.

This chain connects TRBV19 to TRBJ2-1, with 7 bases that match TRBD2. The CDR3 has 14 amino acids. With V trimmed by 7 bases and J by 4 bases, 7 bases remained unmatched. Germline V gene lookup returns CDR1 LNHDA and CDR2 SQIVND (reference sequence). The CDR3 DNA reads TGTGCCAGTAAGCCCCTAGCGGCATACAATGAGCAGTTCTTC. The encoded protein is CASKPLAAYNEQFF.